The 7 T cell receptor beta chains in this list originate from one sample, sequenced in a study of read filtering for tumor transcriptome and immune sequencing. The library was built from approximately 400 ng RNA with molecular barcoded adaptors for alpha/delta and beta/gamma chains. TCRdb recomputed calls from the reads with MiXCR, one row per CDR3 protein. Here the sample spans under 150,000 distinct CDR3 sequences, over 10% being singletons. The sequenced sample was a population of CD138-negative cells sorted from bone marrow. Source of these receptors: a donor aged 40 or older with multiple myeloma.

This clonotype was found many times. V usage is TRBV15 and J usage is TRBJ2-3, with D perhaps matching TRBD2 (6 bases). V was clipped by 0 bases and J by 4 bases, with 11 bases between them. CDR1 LNHNV and CDR2 YYDKDF come from the germline V gene (reference sequence). The CDR3 has 15 residues. The CDR3 region is CATSRDALASDTQYF. The CDR3 DNA follows: TGTGCCACCAGCAGAGATGCACTAGCCTCAGATACGCAGTATTTT.

At least ten counts were recorded for this clonotype. The chain has TRBV29-1 and TRBJ2-5, with D maybe TRBD1 (5 bases). The CDR3 consists of 11 residues. Germline V gene data show CDR1 as SQVTM and CDR2 as ANQGSEA. Trimming took off 5 bases at V and 8 bases at J, with 12 bases between the two ends. The CDR3 nucleotides are TGCAGCGTTTATCCAGGGATAACCCAGTACTTC. It is translated as CSVYPGITQYF.

This clonotype showed up just a few times. This sequence joins TRBV20-1 and TRBJ2-1; 8 nucleotides line up with TRBD2. CDR1 is DFQATT, CDR2 SNEGSKA, per germline (reference sequence). The V and J ends lost 2 bases and 5 bases, in that order; junction bases with no gene match: 14. The CDR3 is 17 residues long. The chain's CDR3 is CSARPYGGSGSDNEQFF. The CDR3 DNA sequence: TGCAGTGCTAGACCCTATGGCGGGAGCGGGAGCGACAATGAGCAGTTCTTC.

This clonotype was found many times. V and J are TRBV6-2 or TRBV6-3 and TRBJ2-7, with 13 bases aligning to TRBD2. The V and J ends lost 4 bases and 5 bases, in that order; junction bases with no gene match: 2. CDR1 MNHEY and CDR2 SVGEGT come from the germline V gene. The CDR3 contains 14 residues. DNA for the CDR3: TGTGCCAGCAGTTCCGGGACTAGCGGGAACGAGCAGTACTTC. It yields the protein CASSSGTSGNEQYF.

In its sample, this clonotype was seen many times. V and J are TRBV3-1 and TRBJ2-1; no firm D call. This CDR3 region has 16 residues. The germline V gene has CDR1 LGHDT and CDR2 YNNKEL (reference sequence). V gave up 0 bases and J gave up 1 base, with 10 bases separating them. CDR3 amino acids: CASSQDLQVSYNEQFF. DNA of the CDR3: TGTGCCAGCAGCCAAGATCTACAAGTGTCCTACAATGAGCAGTTCTTC.

There are many counts of this clonotype. The chain employs TRBV20-1 and TRBJ2-2; 11 bases agree with TRBD2. Losses at the gene ends were 1 base for V and 5 bases for J; bases not matched to a gene: 6. CDR3 length equals 16 residues. Germline V CDR1 and CDR2: DFQATT, SNEGSKA (reference sequence). CDR3 amino acids: CSARVPSGGPTGELFF. CDR3 in DNA: TGCAGTGCTAGAGTCCCTAGCGGGGGGCCGACCGGGGAGCTGTTTTTT.

This clonotype has ten or more counts. The chain employs TRBV20-1 and TRBJ2-3; 7 bases match TRBD2. Trimming took 0 bases from V and 5 from J; bases not matched to a gene: 2. Germline V lookup: CDR1 DFQATT, CDR2 SNEGSKA (reference sequence). The CDR3 is 13 residues long. The CDR3 DNA is TGCAGTGCTAGAGATCCGGGAGGAGATACGCAGTATTTT. Translating it yields CSARDPGGDTQYF.